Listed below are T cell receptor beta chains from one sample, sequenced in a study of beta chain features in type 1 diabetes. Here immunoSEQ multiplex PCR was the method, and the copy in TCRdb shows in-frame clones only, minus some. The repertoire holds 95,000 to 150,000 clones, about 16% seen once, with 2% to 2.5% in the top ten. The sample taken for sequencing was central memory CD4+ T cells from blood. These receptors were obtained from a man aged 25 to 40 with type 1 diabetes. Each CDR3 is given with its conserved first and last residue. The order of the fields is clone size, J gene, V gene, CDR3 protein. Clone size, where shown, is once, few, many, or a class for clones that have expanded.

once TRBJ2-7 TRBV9 CASSASGTGGYEQYF
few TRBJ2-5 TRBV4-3 CASSRDRGETQYF
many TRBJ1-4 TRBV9 CASSVERTARVEKLFF
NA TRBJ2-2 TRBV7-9 CASSAQGFGGELFF
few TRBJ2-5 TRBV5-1 CASSLGDQTKTQYF
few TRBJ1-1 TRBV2 CASSSQGEAFF
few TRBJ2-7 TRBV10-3 CAISLDGNYEQYF
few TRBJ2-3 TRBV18 CASSQVGPTSPWGTDTQYF
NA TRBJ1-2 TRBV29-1 CSVEGMGLNYGYTF
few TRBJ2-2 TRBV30 CAWSGRGTGELFF